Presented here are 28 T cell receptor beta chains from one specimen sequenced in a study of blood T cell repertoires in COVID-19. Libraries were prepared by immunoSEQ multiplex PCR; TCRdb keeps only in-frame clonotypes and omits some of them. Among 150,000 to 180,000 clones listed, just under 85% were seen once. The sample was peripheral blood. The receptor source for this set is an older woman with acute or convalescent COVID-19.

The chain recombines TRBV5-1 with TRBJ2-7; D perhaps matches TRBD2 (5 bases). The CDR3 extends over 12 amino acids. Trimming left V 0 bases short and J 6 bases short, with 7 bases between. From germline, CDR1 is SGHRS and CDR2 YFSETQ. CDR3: CASSLGGFEQYF. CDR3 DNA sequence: TGCGCCAGCAGCTTGGGAGGGTTCGAGCAGTACTTC.

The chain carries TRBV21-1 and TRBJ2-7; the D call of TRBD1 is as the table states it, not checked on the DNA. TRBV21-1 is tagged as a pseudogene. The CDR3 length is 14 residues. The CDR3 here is CASSAPGQSYEQYV. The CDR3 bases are TGTGCCAGCAGCGCCCCCGGACAATCCTACGAGCAGTACGTC.

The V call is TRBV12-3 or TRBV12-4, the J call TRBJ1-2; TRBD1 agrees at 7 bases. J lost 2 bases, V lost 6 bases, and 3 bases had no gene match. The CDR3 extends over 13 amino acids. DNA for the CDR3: TGTGCCAGCAGACCGACAGGGAACTATGGCTACACCTTC. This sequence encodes CASRPTGNYGYTF.

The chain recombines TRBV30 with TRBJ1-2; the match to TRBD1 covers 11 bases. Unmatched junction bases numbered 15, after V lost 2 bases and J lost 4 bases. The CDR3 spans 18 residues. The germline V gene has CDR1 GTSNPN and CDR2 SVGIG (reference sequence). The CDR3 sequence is CAWSPPGTGGGSGYGYTF. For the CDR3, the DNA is TGTGCCTGGAGTCCGCCCGGGACAGGGGGAGGTTCGGGCTATGGCTACACCTTC.

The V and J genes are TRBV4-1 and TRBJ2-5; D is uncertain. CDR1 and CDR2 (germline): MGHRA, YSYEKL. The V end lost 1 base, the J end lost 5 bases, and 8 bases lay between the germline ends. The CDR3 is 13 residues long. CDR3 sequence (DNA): TGCGCCAGCAGCCAAGCCGCCCGGGAGACCCAGTACTTC. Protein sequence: CASSQAARETQYF.

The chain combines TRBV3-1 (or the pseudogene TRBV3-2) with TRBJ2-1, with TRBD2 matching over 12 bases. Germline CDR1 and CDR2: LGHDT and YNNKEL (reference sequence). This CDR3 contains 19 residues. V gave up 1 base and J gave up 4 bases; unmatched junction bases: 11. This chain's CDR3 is CASSQGVLAGGRSYNEQFF. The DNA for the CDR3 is TGTGCCAGCAGCCAAGGGGTTCTAGCGGGGGGGAGAAGTTACAATGAGCAGTTCTTC.

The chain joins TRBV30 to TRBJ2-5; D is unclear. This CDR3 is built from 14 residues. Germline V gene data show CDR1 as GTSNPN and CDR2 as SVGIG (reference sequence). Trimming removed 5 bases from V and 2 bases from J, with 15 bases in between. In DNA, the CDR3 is TGTGCCTGGTGCCGGAACAGCCTGCAAGAGACCCAGTACTTC. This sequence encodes CAWCRNSLQETQYF. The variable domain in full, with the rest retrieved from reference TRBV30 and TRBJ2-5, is SQTIHQWPATLVQPVGSPLSLECTVEGTSNPNLYWYRQAAGRGLQLLFYSVGIGQISSEVPQNLSASRPQDRQFILSSKKLLLSDSGFYLCAWCRNSLQETQYFGPGTRLLVL.

The CDR3 protein is CASSRDHQQGKAFF. CDR3 sequence (DNA): TGTGCCAGCAGCCGCGATCATCAGCAGGGCAAAGCTTTCTTT. V gene TRBV7-2 combines with J gene TRBJ1-1, with a tentative D call TRBD1 (5 bases). Between the trimmed V and J ends, which lost 5 bases and 9 bases, there was a span of 19 bases. This CDR3 contains 14 residues. Germline V gene data show CDR1 as SGHTA and CDR2 as FQGNSA. Looking up the rest from reference TRBV7-2 and TRBJ1-1 gives the full variable domain: GAGVSQSPSNKVTEKGKDVELRCDPISGHTALYWYRQSLGQGLEFLIYFQGNSAPDKSGLPSDRFSAERTGGSVSTLTIQRTQQEDSAVYLCASSRDHQQGKAFFGQGTRLTVV.

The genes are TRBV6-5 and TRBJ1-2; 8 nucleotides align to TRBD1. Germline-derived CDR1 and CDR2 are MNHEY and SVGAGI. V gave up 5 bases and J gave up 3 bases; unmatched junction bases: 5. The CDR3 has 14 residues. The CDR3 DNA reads TGTGCCAGCAGTAACCGGGACAGGTACTATGGCTACACCTTC. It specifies CASSNRDRYYGYTF.

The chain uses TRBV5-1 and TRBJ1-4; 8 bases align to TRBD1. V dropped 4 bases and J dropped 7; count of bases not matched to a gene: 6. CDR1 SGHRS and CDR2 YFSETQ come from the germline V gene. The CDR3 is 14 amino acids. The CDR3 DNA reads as TGCGCCAGCAGCGGACAGGGTCAGGTTGAAAAACTGTTTTTT. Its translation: CASSGQGQVEKLFF. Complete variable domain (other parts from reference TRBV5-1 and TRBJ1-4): KAGVTQTPRYLIKTRGQQVTLSCSPISGHRSVSWYQQTPGQGLQFLFEYFSETQRNKGNFPGRFSGRQFSNSRSEMNVSTLELGDSALYLCASSGQGQVEKLFFGSGTQLSVL.

The CDR3 is CASSSPGQGGNQPQHF. The DNA for the CDR3 is TGTGCCAGTAGTAGCCCAGGACAGGGGGGCAATCAGCCCCAGCATTTT. J is TRBJ1-5 and V is TRBV19; 10 nucleotides agree with TRBD1. This CDR3 contains 16 residues. V shed 4 bases and J 2 bases; nucleotides not matched to a gene: 5. Germline loops: CDR1 LNHDA, CDR2 SQIVND (reference sequence).

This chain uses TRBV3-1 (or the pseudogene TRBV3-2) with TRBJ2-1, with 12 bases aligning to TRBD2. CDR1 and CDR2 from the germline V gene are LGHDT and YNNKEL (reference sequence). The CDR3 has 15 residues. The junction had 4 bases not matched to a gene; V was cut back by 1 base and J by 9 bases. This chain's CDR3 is CASSQVTSGGTEQFF. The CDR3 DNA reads TGTGCCAGCAGCCAAGTAACTAGCGGGGGGACTGAGCAGTTCTTC.

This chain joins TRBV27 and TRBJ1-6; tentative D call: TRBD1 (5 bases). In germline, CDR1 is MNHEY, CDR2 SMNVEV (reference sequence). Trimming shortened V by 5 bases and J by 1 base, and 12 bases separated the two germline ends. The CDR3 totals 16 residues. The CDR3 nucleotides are TGTGCCAGCAGTCCAGGGTTAGGTTCCTATAATTCACCCCTCCACTTT. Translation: CASSPGLGSYNSPLHF.

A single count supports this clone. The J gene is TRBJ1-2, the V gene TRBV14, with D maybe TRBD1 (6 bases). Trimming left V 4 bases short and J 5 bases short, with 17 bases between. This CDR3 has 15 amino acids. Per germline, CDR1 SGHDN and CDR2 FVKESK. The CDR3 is CASSPRTALGYGYTF. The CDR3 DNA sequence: TGTGCCAGCAGCCCCAGGACAGCCCTGGGTTATGGCTACACCTTC.

This CDR3 is CASSLGTEAFF. CDR3 coding DNA: TGTGCCAGCTCCCTCGGCACTGAAGCTTTCTTT. This rearrangement joins TRBV2 to TRBJ1-1, with no clear D. The CDR3 spans 11 residues. The germline CDR1 and CDR2 sequences are SNHLY and FYNNEI. V was trimmed by 8 bases and J by 4 bases, leaving 8 bases between them.

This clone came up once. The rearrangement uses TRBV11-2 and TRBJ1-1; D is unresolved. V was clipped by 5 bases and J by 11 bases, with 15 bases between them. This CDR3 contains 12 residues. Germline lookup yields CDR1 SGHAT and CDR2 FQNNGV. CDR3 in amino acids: CASSPNNIGAFF. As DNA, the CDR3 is TGTGCCAGCAGCCCAAACAACATCGGGGCTTTCTTT.

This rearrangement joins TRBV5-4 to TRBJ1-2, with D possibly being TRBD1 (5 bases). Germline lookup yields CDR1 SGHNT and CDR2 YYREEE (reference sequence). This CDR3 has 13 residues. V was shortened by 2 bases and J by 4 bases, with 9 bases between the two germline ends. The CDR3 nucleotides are TGTGCCAGCAGCTTAGTGGGGGGCTATGGCTACACCTTC. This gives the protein CASSLVGGYGYTF. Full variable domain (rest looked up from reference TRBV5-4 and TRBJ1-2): ETGVTQSPTHLIKTRGQQVTLRCSSQSGHNTVSWYQQALGQGPQFIFQYYREEENGRGNFPPRFSGLQFPNYSSELNVNALELDDSALYLCASSLVGGYGYTFGSGTRLTVV.

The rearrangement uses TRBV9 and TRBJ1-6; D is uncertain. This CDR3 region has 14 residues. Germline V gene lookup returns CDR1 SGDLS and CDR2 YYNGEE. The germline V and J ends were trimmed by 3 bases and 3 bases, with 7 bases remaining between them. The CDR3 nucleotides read TGTGCCAGCAGCGCGCAGGACTATAATTCACCCCTCCACTTT. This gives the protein CASSAQDYNSPLHF.

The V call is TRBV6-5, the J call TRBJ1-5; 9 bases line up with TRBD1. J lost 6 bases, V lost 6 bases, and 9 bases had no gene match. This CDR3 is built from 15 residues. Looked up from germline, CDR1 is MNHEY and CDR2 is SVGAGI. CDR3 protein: CASSGTGIMSQPQHF. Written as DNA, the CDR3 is TGTGCCAGCAGCGGGACAGGGATCATGAGTCAGCCCCAGCATTTT.

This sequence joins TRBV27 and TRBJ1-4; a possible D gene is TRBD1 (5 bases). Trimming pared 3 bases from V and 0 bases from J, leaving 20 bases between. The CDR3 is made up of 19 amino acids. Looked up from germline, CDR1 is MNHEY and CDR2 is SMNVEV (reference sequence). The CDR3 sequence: CASSFFQGSLSATNEKLFF. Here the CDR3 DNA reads TGTGCCAGCAGTTTTTTTCAGGGCAGTTTATCCGCAACTAATGAAAAACTGTTTTTT.

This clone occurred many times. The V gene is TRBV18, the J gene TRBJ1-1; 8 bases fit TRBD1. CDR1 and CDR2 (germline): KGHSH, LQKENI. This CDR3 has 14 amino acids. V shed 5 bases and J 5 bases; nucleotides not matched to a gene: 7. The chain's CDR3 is CASSSRNRGTEAFF. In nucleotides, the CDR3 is TGTGCCAGCTCATCTAGAAACAGGGGGACTGAAGCTTTCTTT.

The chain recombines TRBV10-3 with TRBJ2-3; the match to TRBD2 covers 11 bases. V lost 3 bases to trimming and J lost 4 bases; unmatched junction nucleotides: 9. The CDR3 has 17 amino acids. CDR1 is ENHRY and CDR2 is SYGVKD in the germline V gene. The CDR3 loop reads CAISEFLSGGAADTQYF. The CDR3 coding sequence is TGTGCCATCAGTGAATTCCTTAGCGGGGGGGCCGCAGATACGCAGTATTTT.

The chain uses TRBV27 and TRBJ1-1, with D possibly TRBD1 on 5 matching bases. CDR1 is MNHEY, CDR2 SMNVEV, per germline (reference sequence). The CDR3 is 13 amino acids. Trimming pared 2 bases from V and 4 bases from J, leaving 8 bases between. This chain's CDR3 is CASSLTTVTEAFF. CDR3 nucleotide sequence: TGTGCCAGCAGTTTAACGACAGTCACTGAAGCTTTCTTT.

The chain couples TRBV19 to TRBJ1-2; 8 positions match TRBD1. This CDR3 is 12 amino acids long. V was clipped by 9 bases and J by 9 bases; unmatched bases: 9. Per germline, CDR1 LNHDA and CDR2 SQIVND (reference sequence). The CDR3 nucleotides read TGTGCCAGCCAAAATGGACAGGGCAGCTACACCTTC. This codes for CASQNGQGSYTF.

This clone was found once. Here the CDR3 reads CASSLAAPGSYEQYF. The CDR3 DNA sequence: TGCGCCAGCAGCTTGGCCGCGCCGGGATCCTACGAGCAGTACTTC. The chain uses TRBV5-1 and TRBJ2-7; D is possibly TRBD2 (5 bases). This CDR3 has 15 residues. Germline CDR1 SGHRS, CDR2 YFSETQ. With 0 bases removed from V and 1 base from J, the gap between germline ends came to 11 bases.

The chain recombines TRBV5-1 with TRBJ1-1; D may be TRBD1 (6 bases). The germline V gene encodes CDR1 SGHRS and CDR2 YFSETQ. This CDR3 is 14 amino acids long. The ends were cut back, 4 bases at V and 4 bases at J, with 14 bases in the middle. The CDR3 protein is CASSPGQLTTEAFF. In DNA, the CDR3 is TGCGCCAGCAGCCCCGGACAGCTTACCACTGAAGCTTTCTTT.

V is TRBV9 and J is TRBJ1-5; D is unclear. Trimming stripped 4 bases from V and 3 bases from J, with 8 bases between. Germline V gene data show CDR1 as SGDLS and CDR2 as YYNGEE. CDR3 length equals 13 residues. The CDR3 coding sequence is TGTGCCAGCAGCCCGAGTTTCAATCAGCCCCAGCATTTT. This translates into CASSPSFNQPQHF.

As DNA, the CDR3 is TGTGCCAGTAGTATAATAGCCAGGGGGCGCGAAAAACTGTTTTTT. Amino acids: CASSIIARGREKLFF. This chain links TRBV19 with TRBJ1-4; 8 bases map to TRBD1. The CDR3 has 15 amino acids. Losses at the gene ends were 2 bases for V and 8 bases for J; bases not matched to a gene: 7. Germline CDR1 reads LNHDA; CDR2 reads SQIVND (reference sequence).